The rows below give T cell receptor beta chains drawn from one sample of a study of cytomegalovirus exposure and HLA in healthy donors. Sequenced by immunoSEQ multiplex PCR; TCRdb stores in-frame clones only, minus some. The profile covers 85,000 to 100,000 clones, with almost 85% appearing a single time and around 5.6% taken by the ten largest. Sequencing input: PBMCs. These receptors all come from a young woman in good health and CMV-seropositive. Both conserved end residues are part of each CDR3. D genes are given only for firm matches. Expanded clones are given a class, and other clones once, few, many or no size at all.

TRBJ2-2	.	.	TRBV7-7	TGTGCTAGCAGCCCGACGGAGCGGACCGGGGAGCTGTTTTTT	CASSPTERTGELFF
TRBJ2-3	once	.	TRBV19	TGTGCCAGTAGACGACAGAGCACAGATACGCAGTATTTT	CASRRQSTDTQYF
TRBJ2-4	.	.	TRBV10-2	TGCGCCAGCAGTCCGGGAGAAAACATTCAGTACTTC	CASSPGENIQYF
TRBJ2-7	.	TRBD1	TRBV5-6	TGTGCCAGCAGCTCAAGGACAGGGGTTACGTACGAGCAGTACTTC	CASSSRTGVTYEQYF
TRBJ2-2	.	.	TRBV6-5	TGTGCCAGCAGGGGCTTCGGCCGGTCCGGGGAGCTGTTTTTT	CASRGFGRSGELFF
TRBJ2-1	.	.	TRBV5-6	TGTGCCAGCAGCTTGGGTTGGGCTGAGCAGTTCTTC	CASSLGWAEQFF
TRBJ2-7	once	TRBD2	TRBV7-8	TGTGCCAGCAGAACGGGACTAGCGGGGAACTACGAGCAGTACTTC	CASRTGLAGNYEQYF
TRBJ2-5	.	TRBD2	TRBV19	TGTGCCAGTAGTATGTTGACTAGCGCGAACCAAGAGACCCAGTACTTC	CASSMLTSANQETQYF
TRBJ2-7	.	TRBD2	TRBV7-9	TGTGCCAGCAGCTCGCACCTAGCGGGGGGTAACTACGAGCAGTACTTC	CASSSHLAGGNYEQYF
TRBJ1-1	few	.	TRBV27	TGTGCCAGCAGTTGGGCGGGAAGTGGCACTGAAGCTTTCTTT	CASSWAGSGTEAFF
TRBJ2-7	once	.	TRBV5-1	TGCGCCAGCAGCTTGTTGCCCTTGGGCCCCTACGAGCAGTACTTC	CASSLLPLGPYEQYF
TRBJ2-5	few	TRBD2	TRBV6-5	TGTGCCAGCAGTTCTCGGGCTAGCGGGACGAGGGAGACCCAGTACTTC	CASSSRASGTRETQYF
TRBJ2-5	.	.	TRBV5-8	TGTGCCAGCAGACTGGCTGTCTGGGAGGAGACCCAGTACTTC	CASRLAVWEETQYF
TRBJ2-1	.	.	TRBV25-1	TGTGCCAGCAGTGGCCTCGGGGACAATGAGCAGTTCTTC	CASSGLGDNEQFF
TRBJ1-2	few	.	TRBV6-5	TGTGCCAGCAGTTACGAGGGGGTAGGCTACACCTTC	CASSYEGVGYTF
TRBJ2-3	.	.	TRBV13	TGTGCCAGCAGCCCTACAGATACGCAGTATTTT	CASSPTDTQYF
TRBJ2-5	.	.	TRBV7-2	TGTGCCAGCAGCCGAGACTACTCCGAGACCCAGTACTTC	CASSRDYSETQYF
TRBJ1-5	.	TRBD1	TRBV7-8	TGTGCCAGCAGCTCACACCGGGACAGGAATCAGCCCCAGCATTTT	CASSSHRDRNQPQHF
TRBJ1-1	.	.	TRBV4-2	TGTGCCAGCAGCCAAGATAACAGAAGAGCTTTCTTT	CASSQDNRRAFF
TRBJ1-6	.	.	TRBV6-5	TGTGCCAGCAGTTACTCCGGGAGGTCCTATAATTCACCCCTCCACTTT	CASSYSGRSYNSPLHF
TRBJ2-1	.	TRBD2	TRBV6-4	TGTGCCAGCGGACTAGCGGGAGGGCCCGGCAATGAGCAGTTCTTC	CASGLAGGPGNEQFF
TRBJ1-1	.	TRBD1	TRBV6-5	TGTGCCAGCAGGCCGGGACAGGGGTACGGCACTGAAGCTTTCTTT	CASRPGQGYGTEAFF
TRBJ1-1	.	.	TRBV9	TGTGCCAGCAGCGTAGTCGAAATTCTAACTGAAGCTTTCTTT	CASSVVEILTEAFF
TRBJ1-1	.	TRBD1	TRBV4-1	TGCGCCAGCAGCCTAGGACAGGGTGGAAACACTGAAGCTTTCTTT	CASSLGQGGNTEAFF
TRBJ1-6	.	.	TRBV10-2	TGCGCCAGCAGTGGCTCATCGGGGGGTAATTCACCCCTCCACTTT	CASSGSSGGNSPLHF
TRBJ2-3	.	TRBD1	TRBV29-1	TGCAGCGTGGGGACAGCCAGCACAGATACGCAGTATTTT	CSVGTASTDTQYF
TRBJ1-5	.	TRBD1	TRBV5-5	TGTGCCAGCAGCTGGGGGGACAGGTTAAGCAATCAGCCCCAGCATTTT	CASSWGDRLSNQPQHF
TRBJ1-5	.	.	TRBV15	TGTGCCACCGATAGGAAACAGGGCAATCAGCCCCAGCATTTT	CATDRKQGNQPQHF
TRBJ2-5	.	.	TRBV18	TGTGCCAGCTCACCACCTAGCGGCCAAGAGACCCAGTACTTC	CASSPPSGQETQYF
TRBJ1-1	.	TRBD1	TRBV29-1	TGCAGCGTTGCCGCTTTAACTCGACAGGGGGTCGAAGCTTTCTTT	CSVAALTRQGVEAFF
TRBJ1-5	.	.	TRBV7-2	TGTGCCAGCAGCTTATCCAGGTCCTATCAGCCCCAGCATTTT	CASSLSRSYQPQHF
TRBJ2-4	.	TRBD2	TRBV28	TGTGCCAGCAGCTCGGCGGGAGACGGGGCCAAAAACATTCAGTACTTC	CASSSAGDGAKNIQYF
TRBJ2-2	.	TRBD2	TRBV10-2	TGCGCCAGCAGTGAGAGGGCGGGAGGGGACACCGGGGAGCTGTTTTTT	CASSERAGGDTGELFF
TRBJ1-5	.	.	TRBV9	TGTGCCAGCAGCTACCGGGAGGATCAGCCCCAGCATTTT	CASSYREDQPQHF
TRBJ1-1	.	.	TRBV9	TGTGCCAGCAGCGTAGGGGGGGGCCCGAACACTGAAGCTTTCTTT	CASSVGGGPNTEAFF
TRBJ2-1	.	.	TRBV5-1	TGCGCCAGCAGCTTGGACTTCTTAGCGGAGCAGTTCTTC	CASSLDFLAEQFF
TRBJ1-6	once	.	TRBV14	TGTGCCAGCAGCCAGTGGGGCCAGGGTACAGATTCACCCCTCCACTTT	CASSQWGQGTDSPLHF
TRBJ2-3	.	TRBD1	TRBV6-6	TGTGCCAGCAGTGGGACAGGCACAGATACGCAGTATTTT	CASSGTGTDTQYF
TRBJ1-2	.	TRBD1	TRBV10-3	TGTGCCATCAGTTCCCCAGGACAGGGGGCGAATGGCTACACCTTC	CAISSPGQGANGYTF
TRBJ2-2	.	.	TRBV7-6	TGTGCCAGCAGCTTTAGTAGCGGATACACCGGGGAGCTGTTTTTT	CASSFSSGYTGELFF
TRBJ2-1	.	.	TRBV19	TGTGCCAGTATGGTCGACTCCGGCTACAATGAGCAGTTCTTC	CASMVDSGYNEQFF
TRBJ1-1	.	.	TRBV28	TGTGCCAGCGAGGGATACACTGAAGCTTTCTTT	CASEGYTEAFF
TRBJ2-7	.	TRBD1	TRBV13	TGTGCCAGCAGCCCCGGGACAGGCTCCTACGAGCAGTACTTC	CASSPGTGSYEQYF
TRBJ1-3	.	.	TRBV5-4	TGTGCCAGCAGCCCCCAGGCAAGCTCTGGAAACACCATATATTTT	CASSPQASSGNTIYF
TRBJ1-2	.	.	TRBV6-6	TGTGCCAGCAGTTATTTCAGGAACAGATATGGCTACACCTTC	CASSYFRNRYGYTF
TRBJ1-1	once	TRBD1	TRBV7-8	TGTGCCAGCAGCGTCAGACAGGGCGCTCTGCAAGCTTTCTTT	CASSVRQGALQAFF
TRBJ1-4	.	.	TRBV9	TGTGCCAGCAGCGTATCCGGCAGGGTAGGCGAAAAACTGTTTTTT	CASSVSGRVGEKLFF
TRBJ1-2	.	.	TRBV6-1	TGTGCCAGCAGCCGCGCGCAGGGCGGGAGCTATGGCTACACCTTC	CASSRAQGGSYGYTF